Listed here are 7 T cell receptor beta chains from one sample, sequenced in a study of blood T cell repertoires in COVID-19. Clones were sequenced by immunoSEQ multiplex PCR, and TCRdb holds only the in-frame ones, with some missing. The sample holds roughly 180,000 clones, about 82% seen once. Sequenced sample: PBMCs or T cells enriched from blood (not recorded which). All receptors derive from a woman aged 30 to 39 who had recovered from COVID-19.

There are a few counts of this clone. The J gene is TRBJ2-3, the V gene TRBV19; 10 bases align to TRBD2. Per the germline V gene, CDR1 is LNHDA and CDR2 is SQIVND (reference sequence). Losses at the gene ends were 2 bases for V and 9 bases for J; bases not matched to a gene: 14. The CDR3 spans 17 residues. The chain's CDR3 is CASSISRTSGTSVTQYF. CDR3 nucleotide sequence: TGTGCCAGTAGTATAAGCAGAACTAGCGGGACGTCTGTGACGCAGTATTTT. Full variable domain (missing parts from reference TRBV19 and TRBJ2-3): DGGITQSPKYLFRKEGQNVTLSCEQNLNHDAMYWYRQDPGQGLRLIYYSQIVNDFQKGDIAEGYSVSREKKESFPLTVTSAQKNPTAFYLCASSISRTSGTSVTQYFGPGTRLTVL.

Only a few counts were recorded for this clone. The chain is built from TRBV24-1 and TRBJ2-1; 10 bases fit TRBD1. The CDR3 runs to 16 residues. Germline lookup yields CDR1 KGHDR and CDR2 SFDVKD. Trimming removed 3 bases from V and 4 bases from J; junction bases left unmatched: 5. CDR3 sequence reads: CATSDDRGRIYNEQFF. For the CDR3, the DNA is TGTGCCACCAGTGATGACAGGGGGCGCATATACAATGAGCAGTTCTTC.

V is TRBV19 and J is TRBJ1-5; D perhaps matches TRBD1 (5 bases). Trimming took 1 base from V and 7 from J, leaving 14 bases between them. CDR3 length equals 15 residues. Germline V gene lookup returns CDR1 LNHDA and CDR2 SQIVND (reference sequence). Here the CDR3 reads CASSIADSNLQPQHF. CDR3 in DNA: TGTGCCAGTAGTATAGCCGACAGCAACTTACAGCCCCAGCATTTT.

This clone was counted a few times. DNA of the CDR3: TGTGCCAGCAGTTACCAGGGACAGGGGGCGTACGAGCAGTACTTC. Translated: CASSYQGQGAYEQYF. V is TRBV6-5 and J is TRBJ2-7, with 12 nucleotides matching TRBD1. CDR1 is MNHEY and CDR2 is SVGAGI in the germline V gene. There are 15 residues in the CDR3. Trimming at V came to 2 bases and at J to 4 bases, leaving 3 bases not matched to a gene.

The V gene is TRBV28, the J gene TRBJ2-3, with D possibly TRBD2 on 5 matching bases. Per germline, CDR1 MDHEN and CDR2 SYDVKM. V was clipped by 3 bases and J by 4 bases, with 14 bases between them. The CDR3 loop spans 15 amino acids. The CDR3, as DNA: TGTGCCAGCAGTTTCAGCGGATCCCGAGCAGATACGCAGTATTTT. This gives the protein CASSFSGSRADTQYF.

This clone came up a few times. The chain links TRBV30 to TRBJ1-2, with 9 bases lining up with TRBD1. Germline lookup yields CDR1 GTSNPN and CDR2 SVGIG (reference sequence). The CDR3 sequence is 13 residues long. Trimming cost V 1 base and J 7 bases; bases outside gene matches: 4. The CDR3 protein is CAWSAGQGAGYTF. CDR3 sequence (DNA): TGTGCCTGGAGTGCGGGACAGGGAGCTGGCTACACCTTC.

V usage is TRBV5-1 and J usage is TRBJ2-7; 9 nucleotides line up with TRBD1. With V trimmed by 4 bases and J by 1 base, 6 bases remained unmatched. Looked up from germline, CDR1 is SGHRS and CDR2 is YFSETQ. This CDR3 is built from 15 residues. The CDR3 here is CASSRTGGASYEQYF. In nucleotides, the CDR3 is TGCGCCAGCAGCCGCACAGGGGGCGCTTCCTACGAGCAGTACTTC.